These 23 T cell receptor beta chains were sequenced from one sample in a study of shared clonotypes between healthy human individuals (TCRdb year 2020). The library came from the immunoSEQ multiplex PCR assay. TCRdb took this table from immuneACCESS and kept in-frame rearrangements with V and J called. Such tables lack part of the clones; where checked against another copy, unresolved V genes explain under half of the gap, and the rest is unexplained. Here the sample has hundreds of thousands of clones; 55% to 75% occur a single time. The ten top clones hold less than 2% of the sample. Material for sequencing was memory CD4+ T cells sorted from blood. Interpreted using the paper, the cell subset or site label stands for: CD45RA-negative fraction. The receptors were sampled from a woman in her twenties or thirties in good health.

This clone was picked up one time. V gene TRBV5-4 combines with J gene TRBJ2-5; 14 bases are a match to TRBD2. This CDR3 comprises 17 residues. From germline, CDR1 is SGHNT and CDR2 YYREEE (reference sequence). Trimming at V came to 4 bases and at J to 0 bases, leaving 5 bases not matched to a gene. CDR3 nucleotides: TGTGCCAGCAGCCCTGGACTAGCGGGAGGAAACCAAGAGACCCAGTACTTC. Translation: CASSPGLAGGNQETQYF.

This clone was seen once. J is TRBJ2-1 and V is TRBV1; the DNA was not compared with TRBD2, the D call given in the table. TRBV1 is flagged as a pseudogene. The CDR3 is 18 amino acids. This chain's CDR3 is CTSSQDPGLAGTSDEQFF. CDR3 coding DNA: TGCACCAGCAGCCAAGATCCGGGACTAGCGGGAACCAGTGATGAGCAGTTCTTC.

This clone showed up just a few times. J is TRBJ2-7 and V is TRBV2; 10 nucleotides match TRBD2. This CDR3 has 16 residues. V shed 6 bases, J shed 6 bases, and the junction held 14 bases outside the gene matches. CDR1 is SNHLY, CDR2 FYNNEI, per germline. The CDR3 DNA follows: TGTGCCAGCAGGCAAGGGGCTAGCGGGAGTATTGGCGAGCAGTACTTC. It translates to CASRQGASGSIGEQYF.

This clone has a handful of counts. The chain recombines TRBV27 with TRBJ2-7; D possibly corresponds to TRBD1 (6 bases). The CDR3 sequence is 14 residues long. Germline V lookup: CDR1 MNHEY, CDR2 SMNVEV (reference sequence). Trimming removed 4 bases at V and 4 bases at J, with 14 bases between. For the CDR3, the DNA is TGTGCCAGCAGTTACGGACAGCGAAGATACGAGCAGTACTTC. Protein sequence: CASSYGQRRYEQYF.

This chain joins TRBV2 and TRBJ2-1; no definite D call. This CDR3 contains 11 residues. Germline CDR1 reads SNHLY; CDR2 reads FYNNEI. Trimming took 4 bases from V and 11 from J, leaving 9 bases between them. CDR3 nucleotide sequence: TGTGCCAGCAGTGCGTTAGCTAAGCAGTTCTTC. Amino acid sequence: CASSALAKQFF.

The V and J genes are TRBV28 and TRBJ2-1; 12 bases agree with TRBD2. The germline gives CDR1 MDHEN, CDR2 SYDVKM. The CDR3 length is 19 residues. Trimming took 5 bases from V and 6 from J; bases not matched to a gene: 17. The CDR3 is CASSHPSGRAYNTRNEQFF. In DNA, the CDR3 is TGTGCCAGCAGTCACCCTAGCGGGAGGGCCTACAATACGCGCAATGAGCAGTTCTTC.

The rearrangement joins TRBV19 to TRBJ1-4; D is ambiguous. V was clipped by 5 bases and J by 8 bases, with 15 bases between them. In germline, CDR1 is LNHDA, CDR2 SQIVND (reference sequence). The CDR3 sequence is 14 residues long. This CDR3 is CASSPPPDREKLFF. The CDR3 coding sequence is TGTGCCAGTAGTCCTCCCCCCGACCGAGAAAAACTGTTTTTT. Supplemented by reference TRBV19 and TRBJ1-4, the full variable domain reads DGGITQSPKYLFRKEGQNVTLSCEQNLNHDAMYWYRQDPGQGLRLIYYSQIVNDFQKGDIAEGYSVSREKKESFPLTVTSAQKNPTAFYLCASSPPPDREKLFFGSGTQLSVL.

The V gene is TRBV20-1, the J gene TRBJ1-2, with D unresolved. CDR3 length equals 11 residues. Germline loops: CDR1 DFQATT, CDR2 SNEGSKA (reference sequence). V dropped 7 bases and J dropped 8 bases, with 14 bases sitting between them. The CDR3 is CSGLGVHGYTF. In DNA, the CDR3 is TGCAGTGGGCTCGGGGTCCACGGCTACACCTTC.

This clone appeared a single time. The DNA of the CDR3 is TGTGCCAGCAGTCCGGTCTGGTCTGGGGGCATTCAGTACTTC. This codes for CASSPVWSGGIQYF. This sequence joins TRBV28 and TRBJ2-4; D might be TRBD1 or TRBD2, each matching 5 bases. Trimming removed 5 bases at V and 9 bases at J, with 17 bases between. Germline V lookup: CDR1 MDHEN, CDR2 SYDVKM. CDR3 size: 14 residues. Full variable domain (rest looked up from reference TRBV28 and TRBJ2-4): DVKVTQSSRYLVKRTGEKVFLECVQDMDHENMFWYRQDPGLGLRLIYFSYDVKMKEKGDIPEGYSVSREKKERFSLILESASTNQTSMYLCASSPVWSGGIQYFGAGTRLSVL.

The table lists this clone with a few counts. The CDR3 sequence is CASSQVESPELFF. The CDR3 nucleotides read TGTGCCAGCAGCCAAGTTGAGTCCCCGGAGCTGTTTTTT. The chain links TRBV4-2 to TRBJ2-2, with unresolved D. The V gene lost 1 base and the J gene lost 10 bases, with 10 bases spanning the gap. Germline CDR1 is LGHNA and CDR2 is YNFKEQ. This CDR3 spans 13 amino acids.

The J gene is TRBJ2-4, the V gene TRBV18; D might be TRBD1 (7 bases). This CDR3 is 18 amino acids long. Looked up from germline, CDR1 is KGHSH and CDR2 is LQKENI. Trimming removed 1 base from V and 7 bases from J, with 23 bases in between. The CDR3 DNA reads as TGTGCCAGCTCACCACGCGGGACAGCTTTACCCGAAGGTAACATTCAGTACTTC. Translation: CASSPRGTALPEGNIQYF. Drawing the rest from reference TRBV18 and TRBJ2-4, the complete variable domain is NAGVMQNPRHLVRRRGQEARLRCSPMKGHSHVYWYRQLPEEGLKFMVYLQKENIIDESGMPKERFSAEFPKEGPSILRIQQVVRGDSAAYFCASSPRGTALPEGNIQYFGAGTRLSVL.

V usage is TRBV6-5 and J usage is TRBJ2-3; 8 bases agree with TRBD1. Trimming removed 2 bases from V and 0 bases from J; junction bases left unmatched: 1. Germline values: CDR1 MNHEY, CDR2 SVGAGI. This CDR3 comprises 15 residues. The CDR3 region is CASSYRQGSTDTQYF. The CDR3 nucleotides are TGTGCCAGCAGTTACCGACAGGGGAGCACAGATACGCAGTATTTT.

This chain links TRBV2 with TRBJ2-5; no definite D call. V was trimmed by 4 bases and J by 2 bases, leaving 14 bases between them. This CDR3 region has 15 residues. In germline, CDR1 is SNHLY, CDR2 FYNNEI. CDR3 sequence reads: CASSVTRARQETQYF. CDR3 bases: TGTGCCAGCAGTGTAACACGGGCCCGACAAGAGACCCAGTACTTC.

The rearrangement joins TRBV5-1 to TRBJ1-2; a weak D match, TRBD1 (6 bases). Germline values: CDR1 SGHRS, CDR2 YFSETQ. This CDR3 is 14 amino acids long. With 4 bases removed from V and 6 bases from J, the gap between germline ends came to 16 bases. CDR3 region: CASSPGTLGDGYTF. CDR3 in DNA: TGCGCCAGCAGCCCAGGGACACTAGGGGATGGCTACACCTTC.

A remark on this clone: A much bigger clone sits one base away, suggesting this may be a read error. The chain joins TRBV7-7 to TRBJ1-1, with a possible D match to TRBD1 (5 bases). The CDR3 is made up of 13 amino acids. Germline V gene data show CDR1 as SSHAT and CDR2 as FNYEAQ (reference sequence). V lost 4 bases and J 3 bases, leaving 9 bases between the germline ends. The CDR3 sequence: CASSSQVDTEAFF. Here the CDR3 DNA reads TGTGCCAGCAGCTCACAGGTAGACACTGAAGCTTTCTTT.

CDR3 loop: CASSMTGGAREKLFF. The CDR3 region has the DNA TGTGCCAGCAGCATGACAGGGGGCGCAAGGGAAAAACTGTTTTTT. This chain uses TRBV7-9 with TRBJ1-4, with 10 bases that match TRBD1. Germline values: CDR1 SEHNR, CDR2 FQNEAQ (reference sequence). Trimming at V came to 5 bases and at J to 8 bases, leaving 8 bases not matched to a gene. CDR3 size: 15 residues.

The rearrangement joins TRBV27 to TRBJ1-5, with 9 bases identical to TRBD1. The CDR3 sequence is 14 residues long. The germline gives CDR1 MNHEY, CDR2 SMNVEV (reference sequence). With 6 bases clipped from V and 4 bases from J, the junction kept 4 bases outside the gene matches. The DNA of the CDR3 is TGTGCCAGCAGGCCGACAGGGGGAAATCAGCCCCAGCATTTT. Its protein product is CASRPTGGNQPQHF.

V usage is TRBV2 and J usage is TRBJ2-1; 10 positions agree with TRBD2. After removal of 4 bases from V and 7 bases from J, the junction contained 4 bases not matched to a gene. Germline V gene sequence: CDR1 SNHLY, CDR2 FYNNEI. This CDR3 is 14 amino acids long. The CDR3: CASSATSGVNEQFF. The CDR3, as DNA: TGTGCCAGCAGTGCCACTAGCGGGGTGAATGAGCAGTTCTTC. Full variable domain (remainder filled in from reference TRBV2 and TRBJ2-1): EPEVTQTPSHQVTQMGQEVILRCVPISNHLYFYWYRQILGQKVEFLVSFYNNEISEKSEIFDDQFSVERPDGSNFTLKIRSTKLEDSAMYFCASSATSGVNEQFFGPGTRLTVL.

CDR3 protein: CASSDRRRGLTSYNQPQHF. The CDR3, as DNA: TGTGCCAGCAGTGATCGGCGCAGGGGCCTCACTTCGTACAATCAGCCCCAGCATTTT. This chain links TRBV6-1 with TRBJ1-5, with a possible D match to TRBD1 (6 bases). From germline, CDR1 is MNHNS and CDR2 SASEGT. Trimming left V 3 bases short and J 3 bases short, with 24 bases between. The CDR3 extends over 19 amino acids.

J is TRBJ1-3 and V is TRBV13, with 9 bases matching TRBD1. The CDR3 sequence is 19 residues long. Trimming removed 2 bases from V and 4 bases from J; junction bases left unmatched: 15. Germline lookup yields CDR1 PRHDT and CDR2 FYEKMQ (reference sequence). The CDR3 DNA follows: TGTGCCAGCAGCTTAAGATCGTTCCAACAGGGGGCGAGGGGAAACACCATATATTTT. Translated: CASSLRSFQQGARGNTIYF. Complete variable domain (other parts from reference TRBV13 and TRBJ1-3): AAGVIQSPRHLIKEKRETATLKCYPIPRHDTVYWYQQGPGQDPQFLISFYEKMQSDKGSIPDRFSAQQFSDYHSELNMSSLELGDSALYFCASSLRSFQQGARGNTIYFGEGSWLTVV.

The chain employs TRBV9 and TRBJ2-1; 12 bases agree with TRBD2. J lost 5 bases, V lost 9 bases, and 15 bases had no gene match. CDR3 length: 17 residues. Germline assignment: CDR1 SGDLS and CDR2 YYNGEE. DNA for the CDR3: TGTGCCATCCTGACTAGCGGGAGTCGGATTATCCACAATGAGCAGTTCTTC. The encoded protein is CAILTSGSRIIHNEQFF.

This rearrangement joins TRBV4-2 to TRBJ2-5, with unresolved D. The V end was cut by 5 bases, the J end by 4 bases, with 11 bases between. Germline CDR1 LGHNA, CDR2 YNFKEQ. This CDR3 spans 13 amino acids. The CDR3 DNA reads TGTGCCAGCAGCTTGCAAGGGTCAGAGACCCAGTACTTC. It yields the protein CASSLQGSETQYF.

This clone came up many times. This chain links TRBV28 with TRBJ2-3; 10 nucleotides agree with TRBD2. This CDR3 spans 15 amino acids. After removal of 5 bases from V and 5 bases from J, the junction contained 7 bases not matched to a gene. The germline V gene has CDR1 MDHEN and CDR2 SYDVKM. In DNA, the CDR3 is TGTGCCAGCAGTCCTAGCGGGAGAAGAGGAGATACGCAGTATTTT. This translates into CASSPSGRRGDTQYF.